Described below is a single TCR beta chain sequence and its context. Original methodology: Reference gene primers were amplified, and this amplification served to estimate nucleated cell counts. The method was immunoSEQ multiplex PCR; TCRdb's version includes in-frame clones alone and lacks a portion of them. V, J and clone size reflect that table, while D and trimming were determined from the DNA. The repertoire consists of 45,000 to 55,000 clones, with 80% to 90% occurring once and the leading ten covering approximately 7.8%. This CDR3 has 15 residues. Germline loops: CDR1 SGDLS, CDR2 YYNGEE. The V and J ends lost 4 bases and 6 bases respectively, with 16 bases between them. The data derive from a study of blood T cell repertoires in COVID-19.

The V call is TRBV9, the J call TRBJ2-2; D is possibly TRBD2 (5 bases). The clonotype comes from a man over 45 with active COVID-19. The specimen sequenced was peripheral blood. The CDR3 spells CASSYRPASPGELFF. The CDR3 DNA reads as TGTGCCAGCAGCTACCGCCCGGCTAGCCCCGGGGAGCTGTTTTTT.